This T cell receptor beta chain was recorded in a study of cytomegalovirus exposure and HLA in healthy donors. Researchers ran the PCR with 60 Vbeta and 13 Jbeta primers. The repertoire was sequenced with immunoSEQ multiplex PCR; TCRdb's copy has only in-frame clones and lacks some. The sample has about 200,000 clones; 79% are singletons. Whole-study findings and limits: For TCR beta chains, V- and J-gene trimming was later linked to a missense DCLRE1C variant. TCR beta sequences reportedly predicted most subjects' HLA-A and HLA-B alleles accurately. A classifier reportedly called cytomegalovirus status with high sensitivity and specificity.

The germline CDR1 and CDR2 sequences are MNHNS and SASEGT. Trimming took 2 bases from V and 4 from J, leaving 3 bases between them. The CDR3 has 11 amino acids. In regard to this clone: Its antigen is unidentified.

The TCR originated in a man aged 50 or older in good health and CMV-seronegative. The J gene is TRBJ2-7, the V gene TRBV6-1; D uncertain. The sequencing sample was made of PBMCs. The CDR3 region is CASSELYEQYF. DNA for the CDR3: TGTGCCAGCAGTGAATTATACGAGCAGTACTTC.